This TCR beta chain was identified in a study of OX40 agonist ivuxolimab in advanced cancers. With baseline, cycle 4 day 1, and cycle 7 day 1 as timepoints, blood was sampled. Germline CDR1 reads SGDLS; CDR2 reads YYNGEE. The CDR3 runs to 15 residues. V lost 2 bases to trimming and J lost 7 bases; unmatched junction nucleotides: 7. The repertoire was sequenced with immunoSEQ multiplex PCR; TCRdb's copy has only in-frame clones and lacks some. Among tens of thousands of clones, approximately 86% were seen once, and the ten largest hold approximately 1.2%. The genes are TRBV9 and TRBJ1-5; 9 bases line up with TRBD1. This material consisted of CD4+ or CD8+ T cells sorted from blood, taken in a trial of the OX40 agonist ivuxolimab. The TCR was taken from an adult with an advanced solid tumor such as melanoma, head and neck, liver or kidney cancer. CDR3 region: CASSVGHGTGQPQHF. The CDR3 nucleotides are TGTGCCAGCAGCGTGGGTCACGGGACAGGGCAGCCCCAGCATTTT.